This entry lists 5 T cell receptor beta chains sequenced from one sample in a study of shared clonotypes between healthy human individuals. Method: immunoSEQ multiplex PCR; TCRdb's copy keeps in-frame clones and lacks some. The table includes 2 million to 2.5 million clones, more than 85% detected once. The source material was naive CD4+ T cells from PBMCs. Subset here: CD45RA+ positively selected. The receptors here all came from a man younger than 30 in good health. Some clones in this sample may be carry-over from other donors' samples.

J is TRBJ2-1 and V is TRBV11-2; 7 bases match TRBD2. The junction had 13 bases not matched to a gene; V was cut back by 5 bases and J by 0 bases. The CDR3 extends over 18 amino acids. The V gene's germline CDR1 is SGHAT and CDR2 FQNNGV. DNA of the CDR3: TGTGCCAGCAGCCAAAGGTCACTAGCGCTCTCCTCCTACAATGAGCAGTTCTTC. Encoded protein: CASSQRSLALSSYNEQFF. Drawing the rest from reference TRBV11-2 and TRBJ2-1, the complete variable domain is EAGVAQSPRYKIIEKRQSVAFWCNPISGHATLYWYQQILGQGPKLLIQFQNNGVVDDSQLPKDRFSAERLKGVDSTLKIQPAKLEDSAVYLCASSQRSLALSSYNEQFFGPGTRLTVL.

The chain combines TRBV28 with TRBJ2-3; D remains ambiguous. V gave up 8 bases and J gave up 1 base, with 19 bases separating them. The germline CDR1 and CDR2 sequences are MDHEN and SYDVKM. There are 16 residues in the CDR3. DNA for the CDR3: TGTGCCAGCCTGCCCGTCCTGATTAGGGGCACAGATACGCAGTATTTT. Its translation is CASLPVLIRGTDTQYF. The whole variable domain, remainder taken from reference TRBV28 and TRBJ2-3, is DVKVTQSSRYLVKRTGEKVFLECVQDMDHENMFWYRQDPGLGLRLIYFSYDVKMKEKGDIPEGYSVSREKKERFSLILESASTNQTSMYLCASLPVLIRGTDTQYFGPGTRLTVL.

The chain couples TRBV28 to TRBJ1-1; tentative D call: TRBD1 (6 bases). CDR1 is MDHEN and CDR2 is SYDVKM in the germline V gene. This CDR3 is built from 14 residues. V was cut by 5 bases and J by 2 bases, with 12 bases left in between. The CDR3 reads CASSPGDGNTEAFF. The CDR3 DNA follows: TGTGCCAGCAGTCCAGGGGATGGCAACACTGAAGCTTTCTTT.

This chain links TRBV9 with TRBJ1-1; no clear D. The germline V gene has CDR1 SGDLS and CDR2 YYNGEE. This CDR3 has 15 residues. V was cut by 3 bases and J by 0 bases, with 12 bases left in between. DNA for the CDR3: TGTGCCAGCAGCGCCCTGACAAGCATGAACACTGAAGCTTTCTTT. Protein: CASSALTSMNTEAFF.

V is TRBV11-3 and J is TRBJ2-1; 14 nucleotides agree with TRBD2. The trim removed 3 bases at V and 5 bases at J, leaving 9 bases unmatched. Germline CDR1 is SGHNT and CDR2 is YENEEA. The CDR3 spans 18 residues. The CDR3 here is CASSFSLPGLAGDNEQFF. CDR3 nucleotide sequence: TGTGCCAGCAGCTTTTCACTCCCGGGACTAGCGGGAGACAATGAGCAGTTCTTC. Based on the CDR3 plus reference TRBV11-3 and TRBJ2-1, the full variable domain is EAGVVQSPRYKIIEKKQPVAFWCNPISGHNTLYWYLQNLGQGPELLIRYENEEAVDDSQLPKDRFSAERLKGVDSTLKIQPAELGDSAVYLCASSFSLPGLAGDNEQFFGPGTRLTVL.